This TCR beta chain derives from a study of identical twins. In its sample, this clonotype was seen many times. Germline V gene lookup returns CDR1 LNHNV and CDR2 YYDKDF (reference sequence). This CDR3 is built from 16 residues. V was shortened by 8 bases and J by 1 base, with 20 bases between the two germline ends. Via MiXCR, TCRdb re-called the 5' RACE reads, giving one row per CDR3 protein. The sample has 250,000 or so distinct CDR3 sequences, around 7.6% seen once. These data were likewise used in another study, on yellow fever vaccine responses in identical twins.

The receptor was isolated from a woman aged 18-29 years in good health. V is TRBV15 and J is TRBJ1-1, with D hard to call. Sequences were obtained from CD8+ T cells sorted from blood. CDR3 sequence reads: CATGSNLVGENTEAFF. The CDR3 DNA is TGTGCCACCGGATCAAATTTGGTCGGCGAGAACACTGAAGCTTTCTTT.